Listed below are T cell receptor beta chains from one sample, sequenced in a study of blood T cell repertoires in COVID-19. Clones were sequenced by immunoSEQ multiplex PCR, and TCRdb holds only the in-frame ones, with some missing. The repertoire holds under 200,000 clones, with around 87% as singletons. The sequencing sample was made of PBMCs or T cells enriched from blood (not recorded which). These receptors were taken from a woman between 40 and 55 years old in a cohort exposed to, infected with or recovered from COVID-19 (not recorded which). Both conserved end residues are trimmed from each CDR3. Size tells how often a clone was seen (once, few, many) or the class of an expanded clone, and some rows leave it out.

clone size	V gene	J gene	CDR3 protein
.	TRBV2	TRBJ2-2	ASIGTTNTGELF
.	TRBV13	TRBJ2-7	ASSSREEASEQY
few	TRBV25-1	TRBJ2-7	ASSDREQHYEQY
.	TRBV2	TRBJ2-1	ASNQYNEQF
.	TRBV19	TRBJ2-7	ASSIGTRYEQY
once	TRBV19	TRBJ2-7	ASSIVQGTREQY
.	TRBV10-2	TRBJ2-7	ASSVGREVWEQY
.	TRBV29-1	TRBJ2-3	SVGPGLAGARTDTQY
.	TRBV29-1	TRBJ2-7	SVAQRGTYEQY
.	TRBV7-9	TRBJ2-7	ASSFSVIGGNYEQY
.	TRBV4-1	TRBJ2-2	ASSQLAARQGDTGELF
few	TRBV5-5	TRBJ1-1	ASSMGGPTEAF
.	TRBV18	TRBJ1-1	ASSLDRLSAEAF
.	TRBV21-1	TRBJ1-5	ASPDRARVVCNQPQH
.	TRBV6-6	TRBJ1-2	ASSPSPDGDYGYT
once	TRBV3-1/TRBV3-2	TRBJ2-7	ASSPRFGSSYEQY
.	TRBV5-5	TRBJ1-2	ASSLAGGRGYT
few	TRBV7-2	TRBJ2-3	ASSLYWGSRTDTQY
.	TRBV2	TRBJ1-5	ASNEGSNQPQH
few	TRBV6-1	TRBJ1-4	ASSEVGGTNEKLF
few	TRBV28	TRBJ1-5	AARGQGNQPQH
.	TRBV11-2	TRBJ1-5	ASSLSATGQPQH
.	TRBV4-2	TRBJ1-2	ASSPQGQGHGYT
once	TRBV15	TRBJ1-5	ATSPSHSNQPQH
few	TRBV6-5	TRBJ1-2	ASSYSGGAGGYT
once	TRBV7-9	TRBJ1-2	ASSQELHGYT
.	TRBV19	TRBJ2-3	ASSWRGGLTDTQY
.	TRBV19	TRBJ1-1	ASSFRQENTEAF
.	TRBV5-1	TRBJ2-7	ASSPHDGGRISYEQY
.	TRBV19	TRBJ1-5	ASSGWGDNQPQH
.	TRBV27	TRBJ1-5	ASSSGQGDQPQH